The next 20 T cell receptor beta chains were all read from a single sample in a study of breast tumors, draining lymph nodes, adjacent tissues. MiXCR, applied by TCRdb to the multiplex PCR reads, yields one record per CDR3 protein. The sample consists of 290,000 or so distinct CDR3 sequences, about 33% of them appearing once. Breast cancer patients provided tissue from their axillary draining lymph nodes. The sample consisted of axillary lymph node tissue. These TCRs come from a female donor with breast cancer. Some clones in this sample may be carry-over from other donors' samples.

This clonotype was recorded many times. The J gene is TRBJ1-5, the V gene TRBV6-5; D is uncertain. Per germline, CDR1 MNHEY and CDR2 SVGAGI. The CDR3 loop spans 15 amino acids. The V and J ends lost 8 bases and 2 bases respectively, with 16 bases between them. The CDR3 reads CASGARTERNQPQHF. DNA of the CDR3: TGTGCCAGCGGAGCCAGGACCGAGCGCAATCAGCCCCAGCATTTT.

This clonotype was detected only a few times. The J gene is TRBJ1-2, the V gene TRBV6-2 or TRBV6-3, with D maybe TRBD1 (5 bases). The CDR3 is 14 residues long. Between the trimmed V and J ends, which lost 5 bases and 10 bases, there was a span of 20 bases. Germline assignment: CDR1 MNHEY and CDR2 SVGEGT. DNA for the CDR3: TGTGCCAGCAGTCACGGACCCAGACAGTACGACTACACCTTC. It codes for CASSHGPRQYDYTF.

This clonotype was observed many times. The rearrangement uses TRBV19 and TRBJ2-1; 14 bases are a match to TRBD2. The V gene's germline CDR1 is LNHDA and CDR2 SQIVND (reference sequence). The ends lost 8 bases at V and 7 bases at J; junction bases unmatched: 10. There are 16 residues in the CDR3. The DNA of the CDR3 is TGTGCCAGTGGGGGACTAGCGGGAGCTACGGGGAATGAGCAGTTCTTC. It yields the protein CASGGLAGATGNEQFF.

The gene calls are TRBV6-1 and TRBJ1-2; 7 bases are shared with TRBD1. With 6 bases clipped from V and 6 bases from J, the junction kept 7 bases outside the gene matches. The germline gives CDR1 MNHNS, CDR2 SASEGT. The CDR3 contains 13 residues. Here the CDR3 DNA reads TGTGCCAGCAGAACAGGGGTGGGGAATGGCTACACCTTC. This gives the protein CASRTGVGNGYTF.

This clonotype was counted a few times. V is TRBV30 and J is TRBJ2-1; D tentatively reads TRBD1 or TRBD2 (6 bases each). Looked up from germline, CDR1 is GTSNPN and CDR2 is SVGIG (reference sequence). V lost 2 bases and J 7 bases, leaving 9 bases between the germline ends. The length of the CDR3 is 12 residues. CDR3: CAWSRGPNEQFF. CDR3 nucleotide sequence: TGTGCCTGGAGTCGGGGGCCGAATGAGCAGTTCTTC.

The chain carries TRBV6-1 and TRBJ2-3; 11 bases are a match to TRBD1. This CDR3 is 15 amino acids long. Trimming at V came to 4 bases and at J to 6 bases, leaving 6 bases not matched to a gene. The germline CDR1 and CDR2 sequences are MNHNS and SASEGT. The CDR3 here is CASSGPGQGEDTQYF. Written as DNA, the CDR3 is TGTGCCAGCAGTGGCCCGGGACAGGGGGAGGATACGCAGTATTTT.

This clonotype has a count of ten or more. The chain combines TRBV4-1 with TRBJ2-7; 7 bases line up with TRBD1. Germline loops: CDR1 MGHRA, CDR2 YSYEKL. Losses at the gene ends were 0 bases for V and 3 bases for J; bases not matched to a gene: 5. This CDR3 contains 15 residues. In DNA form, the CDR3 reads TGCGCCAGCAGCCAAGATTTCGGGGACAGCTACGAGCAGTACTTC. The encoded protein is CASSQDFGDSYEQYF.

This clonotype was seen repeatedly, ten times or more. The gene calls are TRBV5-4 and TRBJ1-4, with unresolved D. CDR1 is SGHNT, CDR2 YYREEE, per germline (reference sequence). V lost 0 bases and J lost 7, with 16 bases in between. The CDR3 is 16 amino acids. This CDR3 reads CASSLVSGTGGEKLFF. The CDR3 DNA reads as TGTGCCAGCAGCTTGGTAAGCGGCACCGGAGGTGAAAAACTGTTTTTT.

This clonotype showed up just once. The genes are TRBV7-2 and TRBJ2-1; D unclear. CDR3 length equals 15 residues. Trimming cost V 4 bases and J 6 bases, with 16 bases left between them. Germline loops: CDR1 SGHTA, CDR2 FQGNSA. The CDR3 sequence: CASSYPPGFSNEQFF. The CDR3 bases are TGTGCCAGCAGCTATCCGCCCGGGTTCAGCAATGAGCAGTTCTTC. Full variable domain (rest looked up from reference TRBV7-2 and TRBJ2-1): GAGVSQSPSNKVTEKGKDVELRCDPISGHTALYWYRQSLGQGLEFLIYFQGNSAPDKSGLPSDRFSAERTGGSVSTLTIQRTQQEDSAVYLCASSYPPGFSNEQFFGPGTRLTVL.

The sample holds many counts of this clonotype. CDR3 sequence: CASKSESYEQYF. In DNA form, the CDR3 reads TGTGCCAGCAAAAGTGAATCCTACGAGCAGTACTTC. The chain combines TRBV2 with TRBJ2-7; D ambiguous. The CDR3 contains 12 residues. V shed 7 bases and J shed 1 base, with 8 bases lying between them. Germline lookup yields CDR1 SNHLY and CDR2 FYNNEI. The variable domain in full, with the rest retrieved from reference TRBV2 and TRBJ2-7, is EPEVTQTPSHQVTQMGQEVILRCVPISNHLYFYWYRQILGQKVEFLVSFYNNEISEKSEIFDDQFSVERPDGSNFTLKIRSTKLEDSAMYFCASKSESYEQYFGPGTRLTVT.

This clonotype was seen only a few times. The rearrangement uses TRBV28 and TRBJ2-7; D might be TRBD1 (6 bases). CDR1 and CDR2 (germline): MDHEN, SYDVKM. Trimming shortened V by 8 bases and J by 4 bases, and 18 bases separated the two germline ends. The CDR3 extends over 14 amino acids. CDR3 nucleotides: TGTGCCAGCCGTCGGCCAGGGGATTATTACGAGCAGTACTTC. It codes for CASRRPGDYYEQYF.

This clonotype showed up many times. This chain joins TRBV2 and TRBJ2-2, with D perhaps TRBD2 (5 bases). The CDR3 sequence is 18 residues long. CDR1 is SNHLY, CDR2 FYNNEI, per germline. Trimming took off 6 bases at V and 5 bases at J, with 25 bases between the two ends. DNA of the CDR3: TGTGCCAGCAGCAAACCCGGCCTAGCCCTCCCTGGGACCGGGGAGCTGTTTTTT. It specifies CASSKPGLALPGTGELFF.

This clonotype was recorded a few times. The rearrangement links TRBV6-5 to TRBJ2-7; possibly TRBD2 for D (5 bases). The CDR3 loop spans 14 amino acids. V was clipped by 5 bases and J by 3 bases, with 14 bases between them. Germline V gene data show CDR1 as MNHEY and CDR2 as SVGAGI. This CDR3 reads CASSPNGRGYEQYF. The CDR3 DNA reads TGTGCCAGCAGTCCCAATGGACGGGGCTACGAGCAGTACTTC.

This clonotype occurred many times. The chain has TRBV19 and TRBJ1-4, with a possible D match to TRBD1 (5 bases). This CDR3 contains 17 residues. CDR1 is LNHDA and CDR2 is SQIVND in the germline V gene (reference sequence). The V end was cut by 5 bases, the J end by 3 bases, with 19 bases between. The CDR3, as DNA: TGTGCCAGTAGTTTTAGGGACCGCTCTCTATCTAATGAAAAACTGTTTTTT. Its translation is CASSFRDRSLSNEKLFF.

In this sample, this clonotype turned up a few times. The chain joins TRBV28 to TRBJ2-5; 7 nucleotides match TRBD2. CDR1 is MDHEN, CDR2 SYDVKM, per germline. This CDR3 has 15 residues. V gave up 6 bases and J gave up 3 bases; unmatched junction bases: 10. The CDR3 spells CASSLRPAGKETQYF. In nucleotides, the CDR3 is TGTGCCAGCAGCCTACGGCCAGCGGGAAAAGAGACCCAGTACTTC.

Ten or more counts support this clonotype. The DNA of the CDR3 is TGTGCCATCAGTGGCAAGACTACTACCATAGCCAAAAACATTCAGTACTTC. Protein product: CAISGKTTTIAKNIQYF. This rearrangement joins TRBV10-3 to TRBJ2-4; maybe TRBD2 (5 bases). Deletions cut 4 bases from V and 0 bases from J, with 16 bases between. The CDR3 loop spans 17 amino acids. CDR1 is ENHRY, CDR2 SYGVKD, per germline.

Ten or more counts support this clonotype. The gene calls are TRBV7-2 and TRBJ2-3; possibly TRBD1 or TRBD2 for D (5 bases each). The CDR3 runs to 16 residues. Germline CDR1 and CDR2: SGHTA and FQGNSA. Trimming removed 2 bases from V and 0 bases from J, with 12 bases in between. For the CDR3, the DNA is TGTGCCAGCAGCTTAAATGGGGGAGCTAGCACAGATACGCAGTATTTT. Its translation: CASSLNGGASTDTQYF.

Note on this clonotype: The CDR3 does not end in the conserved phenylalanine or tryptophan, so this is likely a read error. The chain has TRBV19 and TRBJ2-3; D remains unclear. The CDR3 is made up of 16 amino acids. V was clipped by 5 bases and J by 2 bases, with 17 bases between them. Germline CDR1 LNHDA, CDR2 SQIVND (reference sequence). CDR3: CASSLDRTDPTDTQYL. The CDR3 DNA is TGTGCCAGTAGTTTGGACCGAACCGACCCCACAGATACGCAGTATCTT.

This chain uses TRBV28 with TRBJ2-2, with 9 bases lining up with TRBD2. In germline, CDR1 is MDHEN, CDR2 SYDVKM. Trimming cost V 10 bases and J 0 bases; bases outside gene matches: 12. The CDR3 loop spans 17 amino acids. This chain's CDR3 is CAIRPGLAGTNTGELFF. The CDR3 region has the DNA TGTGCCATCAGGCCCGGCCTAGCGGGAACGAACACCGGGGAGCTGTTTTTT.

A remark on this clonotype: The CDR3 end shows no conserved phenylalanine or tryptophan, and so a read error is likely. This chain uses TRBV9 with TRBJ2-3; D is ambiguous. Trimming took 2 bases from V and 6 from J, leaving 10 bases between them. CDR1 SGDLS and CDR2 YYNGEE come from the germline V gene. The CDR3 spans 13 residues. In DNA form, the CDR3 reads TGTGCCAGCAGCGTGCTGGTGGGGGATACGCAGTATTCC. As protein: CASSVLVGDTQYS.